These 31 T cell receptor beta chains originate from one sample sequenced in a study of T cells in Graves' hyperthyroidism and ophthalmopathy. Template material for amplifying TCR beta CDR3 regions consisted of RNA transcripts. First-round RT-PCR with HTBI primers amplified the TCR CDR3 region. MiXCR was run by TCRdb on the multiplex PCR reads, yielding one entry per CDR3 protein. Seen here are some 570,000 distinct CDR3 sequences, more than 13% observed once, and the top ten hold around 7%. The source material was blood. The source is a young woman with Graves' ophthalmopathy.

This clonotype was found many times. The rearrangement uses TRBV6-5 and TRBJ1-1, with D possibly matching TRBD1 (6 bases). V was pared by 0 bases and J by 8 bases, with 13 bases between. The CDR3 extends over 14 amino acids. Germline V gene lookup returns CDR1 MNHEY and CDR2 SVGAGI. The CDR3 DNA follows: TGTGCCAGCAGTTACTCATCCAGGGGAGGGGAAGCTTTCTTT. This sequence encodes CASSYSSRGGEAFF.

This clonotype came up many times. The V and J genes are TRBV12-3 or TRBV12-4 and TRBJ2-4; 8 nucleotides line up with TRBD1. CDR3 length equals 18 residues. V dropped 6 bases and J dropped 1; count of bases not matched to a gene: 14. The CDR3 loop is CASSHTSRGLMAKNIQYF. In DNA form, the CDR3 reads TGTGCCAGCAGCCATACCTCCAGGGGGCTAATGGCCAAAAACATTCAGTACTTC.

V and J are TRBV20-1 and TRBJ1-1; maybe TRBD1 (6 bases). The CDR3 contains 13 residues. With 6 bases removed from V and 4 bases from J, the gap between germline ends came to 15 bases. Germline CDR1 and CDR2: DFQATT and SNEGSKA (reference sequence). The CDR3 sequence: CSAQGFWSTEAFF. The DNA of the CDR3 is TGCAGTGCCCAGGGGTTTTGGAGCACTGAAGCTTTCTTT.

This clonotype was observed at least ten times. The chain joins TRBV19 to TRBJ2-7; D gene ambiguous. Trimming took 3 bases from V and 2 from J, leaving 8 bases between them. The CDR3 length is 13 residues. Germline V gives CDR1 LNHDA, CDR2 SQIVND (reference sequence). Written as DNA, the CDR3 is TGTGCCAGTAGTATCGTGGGAACCTACGAGCAGTACTTC. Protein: CASSIVGTYEQYF.

The CDR3 loop is CAISESLGLAGTGELFF. In nucleotides, the CDR3 is TGTGCCATCAGTGAGTCGTTGGGACTAGCGGGCACCGGGGAGCTGTTTTTT. This sequence joins TRBV10-3 and TRBJ2-2, with 12 bases aligning to TRBD2. Per the germline V gene, CDR1 is ENHRY and CDR2 is SYGVKD. The CDR3 has 17 amino acids. Trimming at V came to 0 bases and at J to 4 bases, leaving 3 bases not matched to a gene.

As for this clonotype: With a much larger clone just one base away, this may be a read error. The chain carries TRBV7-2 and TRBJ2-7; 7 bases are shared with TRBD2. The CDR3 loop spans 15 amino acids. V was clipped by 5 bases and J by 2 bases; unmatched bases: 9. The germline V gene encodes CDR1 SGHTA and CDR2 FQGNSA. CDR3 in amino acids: CASSESGKAPYEQYF. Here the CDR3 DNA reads TGTGCCAGCAGCGAAAGCGGGAAGGCCCCCTACGAGCAGTACTTC.

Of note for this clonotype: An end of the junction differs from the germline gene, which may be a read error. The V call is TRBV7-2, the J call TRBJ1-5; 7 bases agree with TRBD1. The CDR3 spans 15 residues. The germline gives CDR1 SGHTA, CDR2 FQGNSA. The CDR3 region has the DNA TGTGCCAGCAGCTTAGGGGGACAGAGGCCTCAGTCCCAGCATTTT. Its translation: CASSLGGQRPQSQHF.

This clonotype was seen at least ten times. The CDR3: CSARGSYNEQFF. The CDR3 DNA reads TGCAGTGCTAGAGGGTCCTACAATGAGCAGTTCTTC. The chain uses TRBV20-1 and TRBJ2-1, with D unclear. CDR1 and CDR2 from the germline V gene are DFQATT and SNEGSKA (reference sequence). V was trimmed by 1 base and J by 1 base, leaving 2 bases between them. The CDR3 runs to 12 residues.

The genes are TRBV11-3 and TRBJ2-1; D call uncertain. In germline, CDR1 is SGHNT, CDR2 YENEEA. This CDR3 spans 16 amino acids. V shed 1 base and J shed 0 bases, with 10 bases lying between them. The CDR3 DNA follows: TGTGCCAGCAGCTTAGCCGGAGACCTCTCCTACAATGAGCAGTTCTTC. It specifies CASSLAGDLSYNEQFF.

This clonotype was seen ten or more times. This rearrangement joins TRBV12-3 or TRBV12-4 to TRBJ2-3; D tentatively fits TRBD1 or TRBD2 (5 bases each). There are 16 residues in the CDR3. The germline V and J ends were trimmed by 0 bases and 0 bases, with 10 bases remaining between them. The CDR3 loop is CASSLAGALSTDTQYF. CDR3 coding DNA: TGTGCCAGCAGTTTAGCCGGGGCCCTCAGCACAGATACGCAGTATTTT.

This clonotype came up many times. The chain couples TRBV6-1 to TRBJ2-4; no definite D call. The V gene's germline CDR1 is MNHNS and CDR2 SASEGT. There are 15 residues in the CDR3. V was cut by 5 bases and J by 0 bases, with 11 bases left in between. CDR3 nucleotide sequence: TGTGCCAGCAGTTCGCCGAAGGGAGCCAAAAACATTCAGTACTTC. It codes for CASSSPKGAKNIQYF.

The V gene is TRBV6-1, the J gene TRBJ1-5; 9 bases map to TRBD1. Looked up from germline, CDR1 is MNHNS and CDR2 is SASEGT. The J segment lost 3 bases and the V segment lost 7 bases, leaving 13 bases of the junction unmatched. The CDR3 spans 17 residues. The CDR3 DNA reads TGTGCCAGCATCCCGACCGGGACAGGGCGATTCAATCAGCCCCAGCATTTT. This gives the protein CASIPTGTGRFNQPQHF.

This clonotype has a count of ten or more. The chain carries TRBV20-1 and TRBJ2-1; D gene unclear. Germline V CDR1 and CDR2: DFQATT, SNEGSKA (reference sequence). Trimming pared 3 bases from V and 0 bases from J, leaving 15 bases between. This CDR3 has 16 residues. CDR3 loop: CSARPSAASSYNEQFF. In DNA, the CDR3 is TGCAGTGCTAGGCCCAGCGCCGCAAGCTCCTACAATGAGCAGTTCTTC.

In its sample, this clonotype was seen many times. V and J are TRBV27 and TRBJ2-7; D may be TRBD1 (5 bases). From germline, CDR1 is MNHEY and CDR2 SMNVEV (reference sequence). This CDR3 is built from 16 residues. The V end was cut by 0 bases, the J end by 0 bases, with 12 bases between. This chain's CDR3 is CASSLSVGERSYEQYF. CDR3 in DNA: TGTGCCAGCAGTTTATCGGTAGGGGAACGCTCCTACGAGCAGTACTTC.

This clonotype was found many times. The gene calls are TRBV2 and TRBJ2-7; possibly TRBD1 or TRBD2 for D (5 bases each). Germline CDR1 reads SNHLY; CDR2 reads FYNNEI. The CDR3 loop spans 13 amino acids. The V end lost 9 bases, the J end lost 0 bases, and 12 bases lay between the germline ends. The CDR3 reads CARTGRYSYEQYF. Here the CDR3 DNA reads TGTGCCAGGACGGGACGGTACTCCTACGAGCAGTACTTC.

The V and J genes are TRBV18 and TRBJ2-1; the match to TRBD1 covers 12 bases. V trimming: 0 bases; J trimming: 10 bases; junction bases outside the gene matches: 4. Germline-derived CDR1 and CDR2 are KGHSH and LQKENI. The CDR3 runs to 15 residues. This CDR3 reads CASSPPGQGAGEQFF. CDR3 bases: TGTGCCAGCTCACCACCGGGACAGGGGGCAGGGGAGCAGTTCTTC. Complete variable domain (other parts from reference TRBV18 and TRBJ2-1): NAGVMQNPRHLVRRRGQEARLRCSPMKGHSHVYWYRQLPEEGLKFMVYLQKENIIDESGMPKERFSAEFPKEGPSILRIQQVVRGDSAAYFCASSPPGQGAGEQFFGPGTRLTVL.

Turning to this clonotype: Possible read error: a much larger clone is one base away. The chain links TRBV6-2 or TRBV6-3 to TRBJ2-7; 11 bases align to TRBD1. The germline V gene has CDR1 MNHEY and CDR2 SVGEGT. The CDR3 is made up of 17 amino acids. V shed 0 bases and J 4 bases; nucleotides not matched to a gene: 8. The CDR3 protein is CASSYSIRGQGVYEQYF. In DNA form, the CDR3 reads TGTGCCAGCAGTTACTCGATCCGGGGACAGGGGGTGTACGAGCAGTACTTC.

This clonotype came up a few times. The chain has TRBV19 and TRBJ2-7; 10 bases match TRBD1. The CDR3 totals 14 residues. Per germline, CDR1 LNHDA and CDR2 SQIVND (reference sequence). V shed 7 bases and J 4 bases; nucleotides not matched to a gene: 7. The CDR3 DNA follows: TGTGCCAGTACCGCGACAGGGGGCAATTACGAGCAGTACTTC. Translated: CASTATGGNYEQYF.

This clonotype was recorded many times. CDR3 nucleotide sequence: TGTGCCAGCAGTTTAGGTCAAACAGAGTACTTC. The encoded protein is CASSLGQTEYF. This sequence joins TRBV12-3 or TRBV12-4 and TRBJ2-5; D is unclear. Trimming took off 1 base at V and 12 bases at J, with 9 bases between the two ends. The CDR3 is 11 residues long.

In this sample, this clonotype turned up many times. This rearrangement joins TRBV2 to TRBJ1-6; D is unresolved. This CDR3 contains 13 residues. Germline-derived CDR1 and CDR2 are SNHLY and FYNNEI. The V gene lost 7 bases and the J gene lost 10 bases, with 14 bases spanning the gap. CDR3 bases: TGTGCCAGCAAGGCTGGGGAGAGGTCACCCCTCCACTTT. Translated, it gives CASKAGERSPLHF.

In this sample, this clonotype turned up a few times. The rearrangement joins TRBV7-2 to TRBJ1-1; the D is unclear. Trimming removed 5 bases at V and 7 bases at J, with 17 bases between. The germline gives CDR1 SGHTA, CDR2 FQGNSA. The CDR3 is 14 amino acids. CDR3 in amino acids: CASSPLPSYNEAFF. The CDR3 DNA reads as TGTGCCAGCAGCCCACTGCCCAGCTACAATGAAGCTTTCTTT.

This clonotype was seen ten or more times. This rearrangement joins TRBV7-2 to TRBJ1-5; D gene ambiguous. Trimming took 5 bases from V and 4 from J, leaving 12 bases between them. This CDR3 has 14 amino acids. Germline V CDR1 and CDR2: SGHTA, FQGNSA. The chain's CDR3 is CASSDRKANQPQHF. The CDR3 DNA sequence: TGTGCCAGCAGCGACCGGAAGGCGAATCAGCCCCAGCATTTT.

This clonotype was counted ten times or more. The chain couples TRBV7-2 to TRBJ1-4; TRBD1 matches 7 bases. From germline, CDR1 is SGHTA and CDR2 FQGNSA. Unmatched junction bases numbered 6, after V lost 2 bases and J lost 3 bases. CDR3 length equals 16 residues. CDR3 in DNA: TGTGCCAGCAGCTTACAGGGGGGCAGGTCTAATGAAAAACTGTTTTTT. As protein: CASSLQGGRSNEKLFF.

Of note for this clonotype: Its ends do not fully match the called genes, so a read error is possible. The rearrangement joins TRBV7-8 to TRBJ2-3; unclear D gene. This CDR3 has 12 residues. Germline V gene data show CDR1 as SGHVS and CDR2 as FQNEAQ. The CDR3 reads CVSSPNKDTQYF. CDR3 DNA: TGTGTCAGCAGCCCTAATAAAGATACGCAGTATTTT.

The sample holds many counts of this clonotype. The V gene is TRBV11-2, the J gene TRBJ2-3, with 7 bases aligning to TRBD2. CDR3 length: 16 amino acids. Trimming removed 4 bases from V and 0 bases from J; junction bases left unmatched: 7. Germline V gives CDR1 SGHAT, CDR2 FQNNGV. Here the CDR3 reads CASSSQRDFSTDTQYF. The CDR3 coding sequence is TGTGCCAGCAGCTCCCAGCGGGACTTTAGCACAGATACGCAGTATTTT. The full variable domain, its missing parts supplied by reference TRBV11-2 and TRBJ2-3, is EAGVAQSPRYKIIEKRQSVAFWCNPISGHATLYWYQQILGQGPKLLIQFQNNGVVDDSQLPKDRFSAERLKGVDSTLKIQPAKLEDSAVYLCASSSQRDFSTDTQYFGPGTRLTVL.

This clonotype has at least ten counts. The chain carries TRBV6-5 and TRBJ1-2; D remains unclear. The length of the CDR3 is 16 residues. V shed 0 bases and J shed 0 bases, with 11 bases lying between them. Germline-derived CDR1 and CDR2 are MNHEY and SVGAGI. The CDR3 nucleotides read TGTGCCAGCAGTTACTCGGGAGGTCCAGCTAACTATGGCTACACCTTC. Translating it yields CASSYSGGPANYGYTF.

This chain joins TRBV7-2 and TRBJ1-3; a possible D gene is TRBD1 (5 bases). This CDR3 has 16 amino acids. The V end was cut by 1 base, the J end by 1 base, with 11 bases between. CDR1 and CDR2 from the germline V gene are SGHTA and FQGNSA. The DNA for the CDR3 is TGTGCCAGCAGCTTAGACAGGCTAGGGTCTGGAAACACCATATATTTT. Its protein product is CASSLDRLGSGNTIYF.

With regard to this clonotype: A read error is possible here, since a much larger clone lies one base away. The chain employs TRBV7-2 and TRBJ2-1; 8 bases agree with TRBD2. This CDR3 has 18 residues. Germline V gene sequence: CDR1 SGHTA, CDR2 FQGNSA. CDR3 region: CASSSGAISGSSYNGQFF. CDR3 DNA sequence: TGTGCCAGCAGCTCGGGAGCCATAAGCGGGAGCTCCTACAATGGGCAGTTCTTC.

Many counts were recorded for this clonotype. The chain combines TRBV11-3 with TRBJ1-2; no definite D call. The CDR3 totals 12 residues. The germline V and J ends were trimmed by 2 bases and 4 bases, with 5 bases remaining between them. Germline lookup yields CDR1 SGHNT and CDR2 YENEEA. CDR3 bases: TGTGCCAGCAGCTTAAGAACCTATGGCTACACCTTC. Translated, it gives CASSLRTYGYTF.

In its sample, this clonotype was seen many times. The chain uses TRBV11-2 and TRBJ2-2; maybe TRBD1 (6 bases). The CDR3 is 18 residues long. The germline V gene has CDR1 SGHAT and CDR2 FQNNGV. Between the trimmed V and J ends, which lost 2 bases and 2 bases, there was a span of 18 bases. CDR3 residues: CASSLIAGTTPNTGELFF. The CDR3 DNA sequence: TGTGCCAGCAGCTTAATCGCCGGGACAACTCCTAACACCGGGGAGCTGTTTTTT.

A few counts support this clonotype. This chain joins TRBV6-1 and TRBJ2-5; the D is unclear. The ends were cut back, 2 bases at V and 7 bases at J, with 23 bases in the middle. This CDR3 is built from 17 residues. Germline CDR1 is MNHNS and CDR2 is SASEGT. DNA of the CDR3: TGTGCCAGCAGTGAAAATTGGGCGAATTCCCCTCGAGGGACCCAGTACTTC. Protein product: CASSENWANSPRGTQYF.